The 25 T cell receptor beta chains given below trace back to one sample, sequenced in a study of T cell responses to AZD1222 COVID-19 vaccine. Clones were sequenced by immunoSEQ multiplex PCR, and TCRdb holds only the in-frame ones, with some missing. This table has nearly 35,000 clones, around 78% appearing once. The sample in question was peripheral blood, obtained 28 days after the second AZD1222 dose. These receptors originate from an adult who received the AZD1222 COVID-19 vaccine.

This sequence joins TRBV20-1 and TRBJ2-5; D gene ambiguous. From germline, CDR1 is DFQATT and CDR2 SNEGSKA (reference sequence). This CDR3 has 11 residues. V shed 1 base and J shed 1 base, with 1 base lying between them. The CDR3 loop is CSARVQETQYF. CDR3 sequence (DNA): TGCAGTGCTAGAGTCCAAGAGACCCAGTACTTC.

The chain recombines TRBV6-5 with TRBJ2-5; D is undetermined. CDR1 is MNHEY, CDR2 SVGAGI, per germline. The length of the CDR3 is 11 residues. Trimming removed 2 bases at V and 5 bases at J, with 3 bases between. CDR3 in DNA: TGTGCCAGCAGTTACCGGGAGACCCAGTACTTC. Protein sequence: CASSYRETQYF.

This rearrangement joins TRBV3-1 (or the pseudogene TRBV3-2) to TRBJ1-2; tentatively, D is TRBD1 (6 bases). Germline lookup yields CDR1 LGHDT and CDR2 YNNKEL (reference sequence). The CDR3 is 15 residues long. V was shortened by 4 bases and J by 0 bases, with 12 bases between the two germline ends. The CDR3: CASSRAGTTNYGYTF. The CDR3 DNA reads as TGTGCCAGCAGCCGGGCCGGGACAACTAACTATGGCTACACCTTC.

This clone was seen a few times. This sequence joins TRBV6-5 and TRBJ2-1, with 10 bases matching TRBD1. Germline trimming cut 2 bases from V and 6 bases from J; bases unmatched to any gene: 1. CDR3 length equals 14 residues. Germline V CDR1 and CDR2: MNHEY, SVGAGI. The CDR3 DNA reads as TGTGCCAGCAGTTACGGGGACAGGGGCAATGAGCAGTTCTTC. Translation: CASSYGDRGNEQFF.

The chain combines TRBV18 with TRBJ1-1, with TRBD1 as a possible D gene (6 bases). There are 15 residues in the CDR3. Trimming cost V 4 bases and J 4 bases, with 16 bases left between them. The germline V gene has CDR1 KGHSH and CDR2 LQKENI. The CDR3 protein is CASSHNTGIGTEAFF. CDR3 sequence (DNA): TGTGCCAGCTCACATAACACAGGGATAGGCACTGAAGCTTTCTTT.

The genes are TRBV24-1 and TRBJ2-7; D assignment may be TRBD1 or TRBD2 (5 bases each). Trimming stripped 11 bases from V and 7 bases from J, with 11 bases between. The CDR3 runs to 10 residues. Germline CDR1 is KGHDR and CDR2 is SFDVKD. CDR3 residues: CAIGTGEQYV. Here the CDR3 DNA reads TGTGCCATTGGGACGGGTGAGCAGTACGTC.

The gene calls are TRBV7-2 and TRBJ2-2; no definite D call. Germline CDR1 is SGHTA and CDR2 is FQGNSA. The CDR3 sequence is 12 residues long. Trimming took off 4 bases at V and 1 base at J, with 1 base between the two ends. This CDR3 is CASSWNTGELFF. The DNA of the CDR3 is TGTGCCAGCAGCTGGAACACCGGGGAGCTGTTTTTT.

This clone has just a few counts. The chain uses TRBV7-9 and TRBJ1-5, with unresolved D. The CDR3 is made up of 17 amino acids. Looked up from germline, CDR1 is SEHNR and CDR2 is FQNEAQ (reference sequence). The V end was cut by 4 bases, the J end by 2 bases, with 18 bases between. As DNA, the CDR3 is TGTGCCAGCAGCTCCGGGCGAGGGCTCCTTGGCAATCAGCCCCAGCATTTT. It codes for CASSSGRGLLGNQPQHF.

The chain recombines TRBV19 with TRBJ1-5, with 9 bases fitting TRBD1. The CDR3 covers 15 residues. CDR1 and CDR2 from the germline V gene are LNHDA and SQIVND (reference sequence). The V segment lost 5 bases and the J segment 6 bases; nucleotides outside the gene matches: 8. The CDR3 region has the DNA TGTGCCAGTAGTGGTGCCGGGACAGGGCGTCAGCCCCAGCATTTT. This translates into CASSGAGTGRQPQHF.

The chain couples TRBV5-5 to TRBJ1-5; 9 bases align to TRBD1. CDR1 and CDR2 (germline): SGHKS, YYEKEE (reference sequence). The V segment lost 4 bases and the J segment 6 bases; nucleotides outside the gene matches: 2. CDR3 length: 13 residues. The CDR3 coding sequence is TGTGCCAGCAGCAGGACAGGGGTTCAGCCCCAGCATTTT. Its protein product is CASSRTGVQPQHF.

Sample share makes this clone medium-sized. The J gene is TRBJ2-1, the V gene TRBV27, with 11 nucleotides matching TRBD2. CDR3 size: 14 residues. Germline CDR1 and CDR2: MNHEY and SMNVEV (reference sequence). V was clipped by 2 bases and J by 10 bases; unmatched bases: 4. CDR3 protein: CASSLMASGREQFF. The CDR3 coding sequence is TGTGCCAGCAGTTTAATGGCTAGCGGGAGGGAGCAGTTCTTC.

This sequence joins TRBV10-3 and TRBJ2-7; 10 positions agree with TRBD1. The germline gives CDR1 ENHRY, CDR2 SYGVKD. There are 15 residues in the CDR3. The V segment lost 6 bases and the J segment 0 bases; nucleotides outside the gene matches: 5. CDR3: CAISVGQGSSYEQYV. CDR3 sequence (DNA): TGTGCCATCAGCGTGGGACAGGGGTCCTCCTACGAGCAGTACGTC.

This chain joins TRBV7-9 and TRBJ1-6, with a possible D match to TRBD1 (5 bases). Germline V gene data show CDR1 as SEHNR and CDR2 as FQNEAQ (reference sequence). The CDR3 is made up of 13 amino acids. The V and J ends lost 8 bases and 15 bases respectively, with 20 bases between them. As DNA, the CDR3 is TGTGCCAGCTCTCCCGGGGCCGAGTATGACCTCCACTTT. Its protein is CASSPGAEYDLHF.

The CDR3 loop is CASSQAGTGYSEAFF. The CDR3 DNA is TGCGCCAGCAGCCAAGCCGGGACAGGGTATTCTGAAGCTTTCTTT. The chain uses TRBV4-1 and TRBJ1-1, with TRBD1 matching over 9 bases. The CDR3 runs to 15 residues. Looked up from germline, CDR1 is MGHRA and CDR2 is YSYEKL. J was trimmed by 6 bases and V by 1 base; bases with no gene match: 6.

This rearrangement joins TRBV27 to TRBJ2-1; 8 bases fit TRBD1. Trimming at V came to 8 bases and at J to 4 bases, leaving 10 bases not matched to a gene. Germline values: CDR1 MNHEY, CDR2 SMNVEV (reference sequence). The CDR3 length is 15 residues. The CDR3 coding sequence is TGTGCCAGCCATTTTCAGGGGGCTACTTACAATGAGCAGTTCTTC. Translating gives CASHFQGATYNEQFF.

The rearrangement uses TRBV23-1 and TRBJ2-3, with 11 bases that match TRBD1. TRBV23-1 is an open reading frame, and its role is uncertain. The CDR3 has 16 residues. V was pared by 1 base and J by 4 bases, with 4 bases of the junction left unmatched. Here the CDR3 DNA reads TGCGCCAGCAGTCAATGGGGACAGGGGGAGTCAGATACGCAGTATTTT. It encodes CASSQWGQGESDTQYF.

The chain joins TRBV18 to TRBJ1-5; no reliable D call. Germline loops: CDR1 KGHSH, CDR2 LQKENI. V was clipped by 2 bases and J by 0 bases, with 8 bases between them. The CDR3 runs 15 residues. The CDR3 region is CASSPGMNSNQPQHF. The CDR3 DNA reads as TGTGCCAGCTCACCAGGGATGAATAGCAATCAGCCCCAGCATTTT.

This clone was seen more than once but under ten times. The chain uses TRBV27 and TRBJ1-2; TRBD1 agrees at 7 bases. This CDR3 is 14 amino acids long. V shed 6 bases, J shed 4 bases, and the junction held 8 bases outside the gene matches. Germline values: CDR1 MNHEY, CDR2 SMNVEV (reference sequence). The CDR3 here is CASSLRQGLYGYTF. Here the CDR3 DNA reads TGTGCCAGCAGCCTCAGACAGGGCCTCTATGGCTACACCTTC.

This clone was observed a handful of times. The V and J genes are TRBV19 and TRBJ2-1; 13 bases line up with TRBD2. V shed 8 bases and J 2 bases; nucleotides not matched to a gene: 15. Germline CDR1 and CDR2: LNHDA and SQIVND (reference sequence). CDR3 length: 19 residues. In nucleotides, the CDR3 is TGTGCCAGTGCCTCCGGGACTAGCGGGAACCCAACCCCCTACAATGAGCAGTTCTTC. Translating gives CASASGTSGNPTPYNEQFF.

V and J are TRBV10-1 and TRBJ1-2, with D unresolved. The CDR3 extends over 13 amino acids. Trimming left V 2 bases short and J 4 bases short, with 8 bases between. Germline CDR1 WNHNN, CDR2 SYGVQD (reference sequence). The CDR3 loop reads CASSEASTYGYTF. CDR3 bases: TGCGCCAGCAGTGAGGCTAGCACCTATGGCTACACCTTC.

The chain employs TRBV7-8 and TRBJ1-1, with TRBD1 as a possible D gene (5 bases). Trimming removed 1 base at V and 1 base at J, with 7 bases between. Germline CDR1 SGHVS, CDR2 FQNEAQ. The CDR3 has 14 amino acids. The chain's CDR3 is CASSLVDRNTEAFF. Here the CDR3 DNA reads TGTGCCAGCAGCTTAGTAGACAGGAACACTGAAGCTTTCTTT.

This chain links TRBV18 with TRBJ2-1; tentative D call: TRBD2 (6 bases). V lost 3 bases and J 8 bases, leaving 17 bases between the germline ends. This CDR3 spans 15 amino acids. Germline V CDR1 and CDR2: KGHSH, LQKENI. CDR3: CASSPQGTRVHEQFF. In DNA, the CDR3 is TGTGCCAGCTCACCCCAAGGGACTCGGGTACATGAGCAGTTCTTC.

The V gene is TRBV2, the J gene TRBJ1-1; TRBD1 is a possible D gene (6 bases). Between the trimmed V and J ends, which lost 4 bases and 2 bases, there was a span of 8 bases. Germline V gives CDR1 SNHLY, CDR2 FYNNEI. CDR3 length: 13 residues. CDR3 loop: CASSVQGNTEAFF. In DNA form, the CDR3 reads TGTGCCAGCAGTGTACAGGGTAACACTGAAGCTTTCTTT.

The rearrangement uses TRBV6-5 and TRBJ1-6; TRBD1 matches at 9 bases. CDR1 and CDR2 from the germline V gene are MNHEY and SVGAGI. V gave up 11 bases and J gave up 14 bases; unmatched junction bases: 13. CDR3 length: 13 amino acids. This chain's CDR3 is CAVLRDRAVALHF. The DNA of the CDR3 is TGTGCCGTACTCCGGGACAGGGCTGTGGCCCTCCACTTT.

This clone was detected once. The chain employs TRBV5-1 and TRBJ2-5; 9 positions agree with TRBD2. Germline V gene sequence: CDR1 SGHRS, CDR2 YFSETQ. CDR3 length equals 16 residues. Trimming at V came to 7 bases and at J to 2 bases, leaving 12 bases not matched to a gene. The CDR3 here is CASRIPAGGPQETQYF. In DNA, the CDR3 is TGCGCCAGCCGCATTCCAGCGGGGGGCCCTCAAGAGACCCAGTACTTC.